This T cell receptor beta chain was recovered during a study of T cells after yellow fever vaccination. General study points: The study re-detected most primary-vaccination clones after the booster (approximately 96% CD4, 85% to 90% CD8). In FACS-sorted repertoires, abundant clonotypes from the bulk population could appear as contaminants.

This clonotype occurred many times. The antigen remains unidentified. TCRdb fed the 5' RACE reads into MiXCR, producing one record per CDR3 protein. There are some 350,000 distinct CDR3 sequences in the sample; more than 5.5% occur only once, and 15% lies in the top ten. The sequence was obtained from a man aged 30-40 years who received the YFV17D yellow fever vaccine. The sequencing here drew on PBMCs, taken 5 days after the yellow fever booster vaccination.

Here the CDR3 DNA reads TGTGCCAGCAGCAAATTCCAGGATCACAGTGGGGATTGGAATGAGCAGTTCTTC. This sequence encodes CASSKFQDHSGDWNEQFF. This chain joins TRBV21-1 and TRBJ2-1; TRBD1, the table's D call, lacks a check against the DNA. TRBV21-1 is described as a pseudogene. The CDR3 is 18 amino acids.